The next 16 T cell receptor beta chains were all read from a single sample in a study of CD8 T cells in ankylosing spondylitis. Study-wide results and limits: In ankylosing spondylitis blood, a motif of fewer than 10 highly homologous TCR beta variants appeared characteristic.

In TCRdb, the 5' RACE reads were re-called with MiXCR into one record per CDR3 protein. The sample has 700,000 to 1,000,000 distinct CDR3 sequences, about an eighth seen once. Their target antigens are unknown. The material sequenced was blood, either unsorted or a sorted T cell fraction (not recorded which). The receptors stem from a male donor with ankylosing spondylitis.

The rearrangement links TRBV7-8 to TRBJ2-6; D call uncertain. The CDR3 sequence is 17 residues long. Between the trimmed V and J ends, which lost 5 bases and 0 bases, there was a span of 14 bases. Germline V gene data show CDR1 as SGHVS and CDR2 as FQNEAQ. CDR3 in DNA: TGTGCCAGCAGCATGACACAGCCGTACTCTGGGGCCAACGTCCTGACTTTC. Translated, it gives CASSMTQPYSGANVLTF.

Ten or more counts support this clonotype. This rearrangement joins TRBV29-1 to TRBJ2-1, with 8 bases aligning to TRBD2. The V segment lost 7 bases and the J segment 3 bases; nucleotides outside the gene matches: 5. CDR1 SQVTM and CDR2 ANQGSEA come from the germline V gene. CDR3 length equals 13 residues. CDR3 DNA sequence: TGCAGCGCCGGGAGGGGGTTCTACAATGAGCAGTTCTTC. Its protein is CSAGRGFYNEQFF.

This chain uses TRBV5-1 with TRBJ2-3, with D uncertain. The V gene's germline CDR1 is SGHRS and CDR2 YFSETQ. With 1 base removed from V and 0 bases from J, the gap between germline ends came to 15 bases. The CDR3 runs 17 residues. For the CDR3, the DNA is TGCGCCAGCAGCTTGCCCCGGATGGTCGGTAGCACAGATACGCAGTATTTT. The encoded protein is CASSLPRMVGSTDTQYF.

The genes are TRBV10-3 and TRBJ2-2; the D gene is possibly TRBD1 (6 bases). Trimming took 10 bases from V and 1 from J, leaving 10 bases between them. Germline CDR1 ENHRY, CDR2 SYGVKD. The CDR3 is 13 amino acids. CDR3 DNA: TGTGCCACCGCGACAGGGAACACCGGGGAGCTGTTTTTT. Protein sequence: CATATGNTGELFF.

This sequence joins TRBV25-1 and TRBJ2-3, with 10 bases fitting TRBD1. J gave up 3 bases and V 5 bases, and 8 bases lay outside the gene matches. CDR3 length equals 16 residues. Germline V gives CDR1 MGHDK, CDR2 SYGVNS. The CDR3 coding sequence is TGTGCCAGCAGTATGGACAGGGGGGGTGTTACAGATACGCAGTATTTT. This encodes CASSMDRGGVTDTQYF. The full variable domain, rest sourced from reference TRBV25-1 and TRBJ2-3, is EADIYQTPRYLVIGTGKKITLECSQTMGHDKMYWYQQDPGMELHLIHYSYGVNSTEKGDLSSESTVSRIRTEHFPLTLESARPSHTSQYLCASSMDRGGVTDTQYFGPGTRLTVL.

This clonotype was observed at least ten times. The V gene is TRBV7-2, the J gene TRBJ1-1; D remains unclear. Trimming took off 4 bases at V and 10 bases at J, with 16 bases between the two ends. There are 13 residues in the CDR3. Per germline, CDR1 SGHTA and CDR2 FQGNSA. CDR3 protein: CASSSYTVLGAFF. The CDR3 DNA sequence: TGTGCCAGCAGCTCCTACACGGTTCTGGGAGCTTTCTTT. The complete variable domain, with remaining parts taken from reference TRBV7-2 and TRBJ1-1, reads GAGVSQSPSNKVTEKGKDVELRCDPISGHTALYWYRQSLGQGLEFLIYFQGNSAPDKSGLPSDRFSAERTGGSVSTLTIQRTQQEDSAVYLCASSSYTVLGAFFGQGTRLTVV.

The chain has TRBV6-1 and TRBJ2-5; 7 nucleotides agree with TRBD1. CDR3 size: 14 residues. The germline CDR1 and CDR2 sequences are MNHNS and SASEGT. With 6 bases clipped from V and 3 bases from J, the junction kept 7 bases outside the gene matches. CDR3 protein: CASRIAGTEETQYF. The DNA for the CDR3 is TGTGCCAGCAGAATCGCCGGGACAGAAGAGACCCAGTACTTC.

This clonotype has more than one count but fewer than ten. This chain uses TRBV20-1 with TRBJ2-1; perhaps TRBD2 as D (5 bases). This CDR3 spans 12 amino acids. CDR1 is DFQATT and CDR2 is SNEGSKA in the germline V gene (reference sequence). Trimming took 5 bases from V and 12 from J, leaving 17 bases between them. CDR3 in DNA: TGCAGTGCTGCCCGACTAAGCCAAGGGCAGTTCTTC. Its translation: CSAARLSQGQFF.

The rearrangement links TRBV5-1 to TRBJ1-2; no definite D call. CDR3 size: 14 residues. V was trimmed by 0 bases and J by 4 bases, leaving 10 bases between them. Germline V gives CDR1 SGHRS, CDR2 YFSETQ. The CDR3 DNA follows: TGCGCCAGCAGCTTGGGCTGGGGATTCTATGGCTACACCTTC. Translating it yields CASSLGWGFYGYTF.

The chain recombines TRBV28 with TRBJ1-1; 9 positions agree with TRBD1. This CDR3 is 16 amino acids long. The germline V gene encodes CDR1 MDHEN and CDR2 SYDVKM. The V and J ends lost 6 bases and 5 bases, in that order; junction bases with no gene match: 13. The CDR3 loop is CASSRTGDRGLTEAFF. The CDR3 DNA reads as TGTGCCAGCAGCCGGACGGGCGACAGGGGGTTGACTGAAGCTTTCTTT.

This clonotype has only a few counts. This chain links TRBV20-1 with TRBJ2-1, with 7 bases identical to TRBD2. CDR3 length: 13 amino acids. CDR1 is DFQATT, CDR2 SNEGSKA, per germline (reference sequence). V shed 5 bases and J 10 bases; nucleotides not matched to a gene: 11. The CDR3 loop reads CSAWGGSPQEQFF. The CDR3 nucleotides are TGCAGTGCTTGGGGCGGGAGTCCCCAGGAGCAGTTCTTC.

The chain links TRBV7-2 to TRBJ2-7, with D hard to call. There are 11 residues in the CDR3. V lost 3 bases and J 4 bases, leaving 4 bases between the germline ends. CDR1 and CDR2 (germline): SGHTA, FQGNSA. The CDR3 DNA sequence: TGTGCCAGCAGCTTTAAGTACGAGCAGTACTTC. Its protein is CASSFKYEQYF. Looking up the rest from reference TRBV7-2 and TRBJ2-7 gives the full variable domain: GAGVSQSPSNKVTEKGKDVELRCDPISGHTALYWYRQSLGQGLEFLIYFQGNSAPDKSGLPSDRFSAERTGGSVSTLTIQRTQQEDSAVYLCASSFKYEQYFGPGTRLTVT.

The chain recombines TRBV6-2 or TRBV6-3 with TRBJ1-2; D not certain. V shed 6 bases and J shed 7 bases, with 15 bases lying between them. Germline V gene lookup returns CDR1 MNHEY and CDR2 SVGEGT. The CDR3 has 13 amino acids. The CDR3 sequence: CASRRTALPGYTF. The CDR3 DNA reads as TGTGCCAGCAGGAGGACCGCGTTGCCTGGCTACACCTTC.

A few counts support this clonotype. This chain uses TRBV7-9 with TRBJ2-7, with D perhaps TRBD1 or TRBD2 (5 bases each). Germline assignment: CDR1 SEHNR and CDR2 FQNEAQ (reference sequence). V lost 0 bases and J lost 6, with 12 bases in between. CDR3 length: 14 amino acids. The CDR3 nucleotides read TGTGCCAGCAGCTTAGCAGGGGAGTTGGCCGAGCAGTACTTC. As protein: CASSLAGELAEQYF. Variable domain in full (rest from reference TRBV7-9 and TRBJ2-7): DTGVSQNPRHKITKRGQNVTFRCDPISEHNRLYWYRQTLGQGPEFLTYFQNEAQLEKSRLLSDRFSAERPKGSFSTLEIQRTEQGDSAMYLCASSLAGELAEQYFGPGTRLTVT.

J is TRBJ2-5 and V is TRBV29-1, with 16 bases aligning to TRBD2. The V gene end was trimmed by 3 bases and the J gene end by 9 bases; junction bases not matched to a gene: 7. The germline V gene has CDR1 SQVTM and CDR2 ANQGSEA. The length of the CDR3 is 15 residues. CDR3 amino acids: CSVDTGTSGGGSQYF. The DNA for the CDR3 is TGCAGCGTTGACACCGGGACTAGCGGGGGGGGGTCCCAGTACTTC.

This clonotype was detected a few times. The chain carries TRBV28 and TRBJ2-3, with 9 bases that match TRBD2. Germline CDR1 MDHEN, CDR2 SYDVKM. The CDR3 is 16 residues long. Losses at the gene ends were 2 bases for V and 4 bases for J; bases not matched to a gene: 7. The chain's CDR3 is CASSLVAGGPPDTQYF. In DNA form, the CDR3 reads TGTGCCAGCAGTTTAGTGGCGGGGGGGCCCCCAGATACGCAGTATTTT.